A single T cell receptor beta chain is shown here with its context. Assay used: immunoSEQ multiplex PCR; TCRdb lists only in-frame clones, some missing. The sample includes approximately 190,000 clones, 75% to 85% of them seen just once. The sample belongs to a study of cytomegalovirus exposure and HLA in healthy donors. The TCR sequence derives from a woman aged 25 to 39 in good health and CMV-seropositive. Material for sequencing was PBMCs.

CDR3 nucleotide sequence: TGTGCCTGGAGCGGCGGTGAGACCCAGTACTTC. This sequence encodes CAWSGGETQYF. This chain connects TRBV30 to TRBJ2-5; unclear D gene. There are 11 residues in the CDR3. Trimming removed 3 bases from V and 5 bases from J, with 7 bases in between. Germline assignment: CDR1 GTSNPN and CDR2 SVGIG (reference sequence).